This record looks at one T cell receptor beta chain sequence and its context. Antigen specificity is unknown. Participants had chemo-refractory metastatic non-small-cell lung cancer and were treated with focal radiation plus ipilimumab CTLA-4 blockade. Clones were read by immunoSEQ multiplex PCR, and TCRdb kept only the in-frame ones, dropping some. The table includes tens of thousands of clones, approximately 73% detected once. The germline gives CDR1 SGHAT, CDR2 FQNNGV. The V end was cut by 1 base, the J end by 0 bases, with 10 bases between. The CDR3 extends over 15 amino acids. This sample stems from a study of radiotherapy plus CTLA-4 blockade in lung cancer. Across the whole study: Disease control was present in roughly 29% of patients, and objective responses in under 20%. Study-level results: Radiotherapy was combined with ipilimumab, and tumor-derived TCR clones then expanded in blood.

The source of this sequence is a human donor with non-small cell lung cancer who had stable disease on radiotherapy plus ipilimumab. J is TRBJ2-7 and V is TRBV11-2, with unresolved D. The specimen comprised peripheral blood, sampled from a patient treated with radiotherapy plus ipilimumab. CDR3 DNA sequence: TGTGCCAGCAGCTTAGTCTCGGGCTTCTCCTACGAGCAGTACTTC. Its translation is CASSLVSGFSYEQYF.